This TCR beta chain derives from a study of vaccination effects on CD4 cells after COVID-19. Note on this clone: The target antigen is unknown.

Here immunoSEQ multiplex PCR was the method, and the copy in TCRdb shows in-frame clones only, minus some. The sample lists some 30,000 clones; about 66% were seen once. After expansion with viral peptide pools in the ViraFEST assay, antigen-specific CD4+ T cells were sequenced. After around ten days in culture, the CD4+ T cells were isolated. Each participant was administered two doses of either the BNT162b2 or the mRNA-1273 vaccine. Wells of more than 1.5 million PBMC each were grown with around 10 IU/ml IL-2 and around 10 ug/ml peptides. CDR3 length: 16 amino acids. Germline lookup yields CDR1 MNHEY and CDR2 SMNVEV (reference sequence). The ends lost 4 bases at V and 2 bases at J; junction bases unmatched: 7.

The gene calls are TRBV27 and TRBJ2-7; 11 bases are a match to TRBD1. Specimen: CD4+ T cells from PBMCs cultured with SARS-CoV-2 spike peptides, collected after COVID-19 vaccination. The sequence came from a human donor who received a COVID-19 vaccine. The CDR3 DNA sequence: TGTGCCAGCAGTTCCGGGACAGGGGGTGTAGCCTACGAGCAGTACTTC. Translation: CASSSGTGGVAYEQYF.